The rows below give T cell receptor beta chains drawn from one sample of a study of cytomegalovirus exposure and HLA in healthy donors. TCRdb keeps only in-frame clones here, not all; method: immunoSEQ multiplex PCR. The data show about 220,000 clones, over 80% seen once. Sample: PBMCs. Every receptor here comes from a woman in her thirties or forties in good health and CMV-seropositive. CDR3s include the opening cysteine and the closing phenylalanine or tryptophan. Fields, in order: CDR3 protein, CDR3 DNA, J gene, clone size, V gene, D gene. The D gene is left open where the match is weak. Not every row has a clone size; where given, it reads once, few, many or a size class.

CDR3aa: CASSYRGQGYTF
CDR3nt: TGTGCCAGCAGTTATCGAGGGCAAGGCTACACCTTC
j_gene: TRBJ1-2
abundance: few
v_gene: TRBV6-5
d_gene: .

CDR3aa: CASSLVATVNEKLFF
CDR3nt: TGTGCCAGCAGTTTAGTCGCGACAGTTAATGAAAAACTGTTTTTT
j_gene: TRBJ1-4
abundance: .
v_gene: TRBV27
d_gene: .

CDR3aa: CASSFRPLTSAGTGPGAEAFF
CDR3nt: TGTGCCAGCAGCTTCCGTCCCCTCACATCCGCCGGGACAGGCCCGGGTGCTGAAGCTTTCTTT
j_gene: TRBJ1-1
abundance: .
v_gene: TRBV7-3
d_gene: TRBD1

CDR3aa: CASSQGWQGMNTEAFF
CDR3nt: TGTGCCAGCAGCCAAGGATGGCAGGGAATGAACACTGAAGCTTTCTTT
j_gene: TRBJ1-1
abundance: .
v_gene: TRBV4-2
d_gene: .

CDR3aa: CASSLAQGSAYEQYF
CDR3nt: TGTGCCAGCAGCTTAGCGCAAGGCAGCGCCTACGAGCAGTACTTC
j_gene: TRBJ2-7
abundance: .
v_gene: TRBV7-9
d_gene: .

CDR3aa: CASSQEAIKEDTIYF
CDR3nt: TGCGCCAGCAGCCAAGAGGCCATCAAAGAGGACACCATATATTTT
j_gene: TRBJ1-3
abundance: .
v_gene: TRBV4-1
d_gene: .

CDR3aa: CATSKQFSGANVLTF
CDR3nt: TGTGCCACCAGCAAACAGTTCTCTGGGGCCAACGTCCTGACTTTC
j_gene: TRBJ2-6
abundance: .
v_gene: TRBV15
d_gene: .

CDR3aa: CASSFTQATEAFF
CDR3nt: TGTGCCAGCAGTTTCACGCAGGCCACTGAAGCTTTCTTT
j_gene: TRBJ1-1
abundance: .
v_gene: TRBV27
d_gene: .

CDR3aa: CASSLEQHTEAFF
CDR3nt: TGTGCCAGCAGCTTAGAACAGCACACTGAAGCTTTCTTT
j_gene: TRBJ1-1
abundance: .
v_gene: TRBV11-3
d_gene: .

CDR3aa: CASSGSPQETQYF
CDR3nt: TGCGCCAGCAGCGGCTCCCCGCAAGAGACCCAGTACTTC
j_gene: TRBJ2-5
abundance: .
v_gene: TRBV5-1
d_gene: .

CDR3aa: CASSRDREAYYGYTF
CDR3nt: TGCGCCAGCAGCCGGGACAGGGAGGCTTACTATGGCTACACCTTC
j_gene: TRBJ1-2
abundance: few
v_gene: TRBV4-3
d_gene: TRBD1

CDR3aa: CASRGQGFYEQYF
CDR3nt: TGTGCCAGCAGGGGACAGGGGTTCTACGAGCAGTACTTC
j_gene: TRBJ2-7
abundance: .
v_gene: TRBV27
d_gene: TRBD1

CDR3aa: CASRWGESYGYTF
CDR3nt: TGTGCCAGCAGGTGGGGGGAGAGCTATGGCTACACCTTC
j_gene: TRBJ1-2
abundance: .
v_gene: TRBV2
d_gene: .

CDR3aa: CASSFSSGTSGGDFYEQYF
CDR3nt: TGCGCCAGCAGCTTTTCCTCCGGGACTAGCGGGGGGGATTTCTACGAGCAGTACTTC
j_gene: TRBJ2-7
abundance: .
v_gene: TRBV5-1
d_gene: TRBD2

CDR3aa: CASSPNRGSNQPQHF
CDR3nt: TGTGCCAGCAGCCCAAACAGGGGTAGCAATCAGCCCCAGCATTTT
j_gene: TRBJ1-5
abundance: .
v_gene: TRBV6-1
d_gene: TRBD1

CDR3aa: CASSAGLVRGLEQFF
CDR3nt: TGTGCCAGCAGCGCGGGACTAGTCAGGGGACTTGAGCAGTTCTTC
j_gene: TRBJ2-1
abundance: .
v_gene: TRBV7-9
d_gene: TRBD2

CDR3aa: CASSHVDRAGANVLTF
CDR3nt: TGTGCCAGCAGCCATGTAGACAGGGCGGGGGCCAACGTCCTGACTTTC
j_gene: TRBJ2-6
abundance: .
v_gene: TRBV14
d_gene: TRBD1

CDR3aa: CASSSNRAAGNTIYF
CDR3nt: TGTGCCAGCAGCTCCAACAGGGCTGCTGGAAACACCATATATTTT
j_gene: TRBJ1-3
abundance: .
v_gene: TRBV5-4
d_gene: .

CDR3aa: CASSPGLAGRYNEQFF
CDR3nt: TGCGCCAGCAGCCCCGGACTAGCGGGACGGTACAATGAGCAGTTCTTC
j_gene: TRBJ2-1
abundance: .
v_gene: TRBV5-1
d_gene: TRBD2

CDR3aa: CASRPTGGREQYF
CDR3nt: TGTGCCAGCAGGCCCACAGGGGGCCGGGAGCAGTACTTC
j_gene: TRBJ2-7
abundance: .
v_gene: TRBV5-4
d_gene: TRBD1

CDR3aa: CASRQTSGDTQYF
CDR3nt: TGTGCCAGCAGACAGACTAGCGGAGATACGCAGTATTTT
j_gene: TRBJ2-3
abundance: .
v_gene: TRBV11-3
d_gene: TRBD2

CDR3aa: CASSQGGTLTDTQYF
CDR3nt: TGTGCCAGCAGCCAAGGGGGGACTCTTACAGATACGCAGTATTTT
j_gene: TRBJ2-3
abundance: .
v_gene: TRBV4-2
d_gene: .

CDR3aa: CSVERGTPRETQYF
CDR3nt: TGCAGCGTTGAAAGGGGGACACCACGGGAGACCCAGTACTTC
j_gene: TRBJ2-5
abundance: .
v_gene: TRBV29-1
d_gene: .

CDR3aa: CATRATGVETQYF
CDR3nt: TGTGCCACCAGAGCAACAGGGGTCGAGACCCAGTACTTC
j_gene: TRBJ2-5
abundance: .
v_gene: TRBV15
d_gene: TRBD1

CDR3aa: CASSPGRERGYTF
CDR3nt: TGTGCCAGCTCACCGGGGCGGGAGAGAGGCTACACCTTC
j_gene: TRBJ1-2
abundance: .
v_gene: TRBV18
d_gene: .

CDR3aa: CASRELAGETNEQYF
CDR3nt: TGTGCCAGCAGAGAACTAGCGGGAGAAACCAACGAGCAGTACTTC
j_gene: TRBJ2-7
abundance: .
v_gene: TRBV28
d_gene: TRBD2

CDR3aa: CASSLGVGHYEQYF
CDR3nt: TGTGCCAGCAGCTTAGGGGTGGGACACTACGAGCAGTACTTC
j_gene: TRBJ2-7
abundance: .
v_gene: TRBV7-2
d_gene: .

CDR3aa: CASSLGSQETQYF
CDR3nt: TGCGCCAGCAGCTTGGGGAGTCAAGAGACCCAGTACTTC
j_gene: TRBJ2-5
abundance: .
v_gene: TRBV5-1
d_gene: .

CDR3aa: CATSSGGGLSTDTQYF
CDR3nt: TGTGCCACCAGTAGTGGTGGGGGCCTAAGCACAGATACGCAGTATTTT
j_gene: TRBJ2-3
abundance: .
v_gene: TRBV25-1
d_gene: .

CDR3aa: CASRAGLAFGGTQYF
CDR3nt: TGTGCCAGCAGGGCTGGACTAGCTTTTGGAGGGACCCAGTACTTC
j_gene: TRBJ2-5
abundance: .
v_gene: TRBV2
d_gene: TRBD2

CDR3aa: CASSAPGQGIQETQYF
CDR3nt: TGTGCCAGCAGCGCACCGGGACAGGGCATCCAAGAGACCCAGTACTTC
j_gene: TRBJ2-5
abundance: .
v_gene: TRBV9
d_gene: TRBD1

CDR3aa: CASSFRGRGTEAFF
CDR3nt: TGTGCCAGCAGTTTCAGGGGGCGGGGCACTGAAGCTTTCTTT
j_gene: TRBJ1-1
abundance: .
v_gene: TRBV27
d_gene: TRBD1

CDR3aa: CASRINTGPNQPQHF
CDR3nt: TGTGCCAGCAGAATCAACACAGGGCCGAATCAGCCCCAGCATTTT
j_gene: TRBJ1-5
abundance: .
v_gene: TRBV6-1
d_gene: .

CDR3aa: CASSFWTKNTEAFF
CDR3nt: TGTGCCAGCAGCTTCTGGACAAAGAACACTGAAGCTTTCTTT
j_gene: TRBJ1-1
abundance: few
v_gene: TRBV5-4
d_gene: .

CDR3aa: CARGGQGGDTQYF
CDR3nt: TGTGCCAGGGGAGGACAGGGGGGAGATACGCAGTATTTT
j_gene: TRBJ2-3
abundance: .
v_gene: TRBV2
d_gene: TRBD1

CDR3aa: CASSLALAGGPGETQYF
CDR3nt: TGCGCCAGCAGCTTGGCTCTAGCGGGAGGGCCAGGGGAGACCCAGTACTTC
j_gene: TRBJ2-5
abundance: .
v_gene: TRBV5-1
d_gene: TRBD2

CDR3aa: CASGRGQGKNTEAFF
CDR3nt: TGTGCTAGTGGTAGGGGACAGGGGAAGAACACTGAAGCTTTCTTT
j_gene: TRBJ1-1
abundance: .
v_gene: TRBV12-5
d_gene: TRBD1

CDR3aa: CAWSVLGQGGYTF
CDR3nt: TGTGCCTGGAGTGTACTGGGGCAAGGTGGCTACACCTTC
j_gene: TRBJ1-2
abundance: .
v_gene: TRBV30
d_gene: .

CDR3aa: CASGLVRQGDTEAFF
CDR3nt: TGTGCTAGTGGTTTGGTCAGACAGGGGGACACTGAAGCTTTCTTT
j_gene: TRBJ1-1
abundance: .
v_gene: TRBV12-5
d_gene: TRBD1

CDR3aa: CASMKRGVDTQYF
CDR3nt: TGTGCCAGCATGAAGCGGGGGGTAGATACGCAGTATTTT
j_gene: TRBJ2-3
abundance: .
v_gene: TRBV6-5
d_gene: TRBD2

CDR3aa: CAWSVGYEQYF
CDR3nt: TGTGCCTGGAGTGTCGGGTACGAGCAGTACTTC
j_gene: TRBJ2-7
abundance: .
v_gene: TRBV30
d_gene: .

CDR3aa: CASSPAGGQGAREQYF
CDR3nt: TGTGCCAGCAGCCCCGCGGGTGGACAGGGGGCCCGGGAGCAGTACTTC
j_gene: TRBJ2-7
abundance: .
v_gene: TRBV7-9
d_gene: TRBD1

CDR3aa: CASSQGTGLDYGYTF
CDR3nt: TGCGCCAGCAGCCAAGGGACAGGGTTGGACTATGGCTACACCTTC
j_gene: TRBJ1-2
abundance: .
v_gene: TRBV4-3
d_gene: TRBD1

CDR3aa: CASSRVLIPLSSYNEQFF
CDR3nt: TGTGCCAGCAGCCGTGTTTTGATCCCCTTGAGCTCCTACAATGAGCAGTTCTTC
j_gene: TRBJ2-1
abundance: .
v_gene: TRBV7-2
d_gene: .